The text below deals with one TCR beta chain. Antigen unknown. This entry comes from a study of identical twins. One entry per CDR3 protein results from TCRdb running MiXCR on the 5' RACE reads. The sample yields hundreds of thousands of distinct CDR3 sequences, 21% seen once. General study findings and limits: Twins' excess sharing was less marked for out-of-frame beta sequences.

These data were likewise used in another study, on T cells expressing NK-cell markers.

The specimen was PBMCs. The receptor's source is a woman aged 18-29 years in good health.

As DNA, the CDR3 is TGCAGTGCCCTTCCGACAGGGAATCCCGAGCAGTACTTC. It codes for CSALPTGNPEQYF. This chain links TRBV20-1 with TRBJ2-7; 7 bases are a match to TRBD1. The J segment lost 6 bases and the V segment lost 6 bases, leaving 11 bases of the junction unmatched. The CDR3 extends over 13 amino acids. Germline-derived CDR1 and CDR2 are DFQATT and SNEGSKA (reference sequence).